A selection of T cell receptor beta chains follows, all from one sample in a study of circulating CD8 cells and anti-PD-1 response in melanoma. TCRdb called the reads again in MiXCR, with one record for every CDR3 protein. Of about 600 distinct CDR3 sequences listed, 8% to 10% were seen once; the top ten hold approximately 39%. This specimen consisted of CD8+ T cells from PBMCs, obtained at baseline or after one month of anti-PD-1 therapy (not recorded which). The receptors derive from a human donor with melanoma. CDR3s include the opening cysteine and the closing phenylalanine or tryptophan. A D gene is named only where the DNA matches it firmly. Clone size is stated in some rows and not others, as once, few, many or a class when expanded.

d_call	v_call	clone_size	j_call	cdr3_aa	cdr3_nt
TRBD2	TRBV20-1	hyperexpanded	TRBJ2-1	CSAWTRRAEDEQFF	TGCAGTGCTTGGACTAGGAGGGCTGAAGATGAGCAGTTCTTC
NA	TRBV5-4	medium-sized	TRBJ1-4	CASSLKQGRGTNEKLFF	TGTGCCAGCAGCTTGAAGCAGGGGAGAGGGACTAATGAAAAACTGTTTTTT
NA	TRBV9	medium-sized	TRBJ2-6	CASSASPEANVLTF	TGTGCCAGCAGCGCTAGTCCCGAGGCCAACGTCCTGACTTTC
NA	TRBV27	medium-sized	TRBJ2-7	CASSDSLEQYF	TGTGCCAGCAGCGACTCGTTGGAGCAGTACTTC
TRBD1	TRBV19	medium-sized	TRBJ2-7	CASRFSHRDRGSNEQYF	TGTGCCAGTAGATTCTCCCACCGGGACAGGGGTAGCAACGAGCAGTACTTC
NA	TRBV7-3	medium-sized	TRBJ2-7	CASSPGRRSYEQYF	TGTGCCAGCAGCCCAGGACGGAGATCCTACGAGCAGTACTTC
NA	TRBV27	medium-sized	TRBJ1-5	CASSLTRNQPQHF	TGTGCCAGCAGTTTGACCCGAAATCAGCCCCAGCATTTT
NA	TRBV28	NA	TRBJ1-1	CASSPNLGRSEAFF	TGTGCCAGCAGTCCCAACTTAGGGCGCTCTGAAGCTTTCTTT
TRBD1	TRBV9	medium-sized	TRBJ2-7	CASSVTGGTAYEQYF	TGTGCCAGCAGCGTCACAGGGGGTACCGCCTACGAGCAGTACTTC
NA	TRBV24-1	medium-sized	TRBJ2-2	CATSDPFNPGELFF	TGTGCCACCAGTGACCCGTTTAACCCCGGGGAGCTGTTTTTT
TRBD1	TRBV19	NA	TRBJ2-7	CASSRQGVSYEQYF	TGTGCCAGTAGTAGACAGGGGGTATCTTACGAGCAGTACTTC
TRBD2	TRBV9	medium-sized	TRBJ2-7	CASSPHQGLAASYEQYF	TGTGCCAGCAGCCCCCACCAGGGACTAGCCGCCTCCTACGAGCAGTACTTC
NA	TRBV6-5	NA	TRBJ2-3	CASSTDRIGLTDTQYF	TGTGCCAGCAGCACCGACAGGATCGGGTTGACAGATACGCAGTATTTT
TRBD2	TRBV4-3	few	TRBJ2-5	CASSQDAAGGEETQYF	TGCGCCAGCAGCCAAGATGCAGCGGGGGGCGAAGAGACCCAGTACTTC
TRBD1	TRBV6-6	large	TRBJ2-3	CATWQGQGYDTQYF	TGTGCCACGTGGCAGGGACAGGGTTATGATACGCAGTATTTT
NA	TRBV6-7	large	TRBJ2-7	CASSYCYEQYF	TGTGCCAGCAGTTACTGTTACGAGCAGTACTTC
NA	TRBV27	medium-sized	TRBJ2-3	CASSLPPGPQRDTQYF	TGTGCCAGCAGTTTACCACCGGGACCCCAGAGGGATACGCAGTATTTT
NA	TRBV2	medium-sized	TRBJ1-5	CASSLTVNSNQPQHF	TGTGCCAGCAGTCTGACAGTGAATAGCAATCAGCCCCAGCATTTT
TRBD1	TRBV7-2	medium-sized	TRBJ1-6	CASRRQGTSSYNSPLHF	TGTGCCAGCAGACGACAGGGGACTAGCTCCTATAATTCACCCCTCCACTTT
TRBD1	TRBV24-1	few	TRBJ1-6	CATRDRANSPLHF	TGTGCCACCCGGGACAGGGCAAATTCACCCCTCCACTTT
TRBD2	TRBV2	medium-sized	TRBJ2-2	CASSELPSGNTGELFF	TGTGCCAGCAGTGAATTACCTAGCGGGAACACCGGGGAGCTGTTTTTT
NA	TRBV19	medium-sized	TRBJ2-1	CASSIGGQYNEQFF	TGTGCCAGTAGTATAGGGGGACAATACAATGAGCAGTTCTTC
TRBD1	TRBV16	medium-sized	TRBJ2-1	CASSQSNRGGREQFF	TGTGCCAGCAGCCAATCGAACAGGGGTGGGAGAGAGCAGTTCTTC
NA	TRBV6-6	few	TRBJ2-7	CASSYPLGEQYF	TGTGCCAGCAGTTACCCCCTCGGCGAGCAGTACTTC
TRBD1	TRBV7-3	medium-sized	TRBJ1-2	CASSPDRAGGYTF	TGTGCCAGCAGCCCGGACAGGGCTGGCGGCTACACCTTC
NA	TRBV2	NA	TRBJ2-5	CASSAGETQYF	TGTGCCAGCTCCGCAGGAGAGACCCAGTACTTC
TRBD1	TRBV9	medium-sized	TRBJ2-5	CASSVEGAKTQYF	TGTGCCAGCAGCGTAGAGGGGGCGAAGACCCAGTACTTC
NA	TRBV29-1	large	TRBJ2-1	CSVERARVRNEQFF	TGCAGCGTTGAGAGGGCCAGGGTACGGAATGAGCAGTTCTTC
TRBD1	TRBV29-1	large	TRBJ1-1	CSVKSGTDTEAFF	TGCAGCGTAAAATCCGGGACAGATACTGAAGCTTTCTTT
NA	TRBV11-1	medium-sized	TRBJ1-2	CASSLIGTAYGYTF	TGTGCCAGCAGCTTAATCGGGACGGCCTATGGCTACACCTTC
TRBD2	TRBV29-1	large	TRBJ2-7	CSVISGESSYEQYF	TGCAGCGTCATAAGCGGGGAAAGCTCCTACGAGCAGTACTTC
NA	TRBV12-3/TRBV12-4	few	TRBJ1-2	CASTRMAGTYGYTF	TGTGCCAGCACCAGGATGGCAGGGACTTATGGCTACACCTTC
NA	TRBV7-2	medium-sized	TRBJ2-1	CASSRSSYNEQFF	TGTGCCAGCAGCCGGAGCTCCTACAATGAGCAGTTCTTC